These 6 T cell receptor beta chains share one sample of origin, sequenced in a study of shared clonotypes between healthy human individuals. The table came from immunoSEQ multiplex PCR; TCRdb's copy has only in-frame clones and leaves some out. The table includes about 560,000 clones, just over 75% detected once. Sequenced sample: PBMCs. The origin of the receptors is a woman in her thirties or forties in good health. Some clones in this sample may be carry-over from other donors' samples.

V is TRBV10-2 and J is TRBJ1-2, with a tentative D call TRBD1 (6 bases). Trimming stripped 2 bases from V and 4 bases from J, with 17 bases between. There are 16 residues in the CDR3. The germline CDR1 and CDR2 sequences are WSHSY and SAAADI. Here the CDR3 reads CASSETPQGLGYGYTF. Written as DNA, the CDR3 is TGCGCCAGCAGTGAGACCCCACAGGGTTTGGGCTATGGCTACACCTTC.

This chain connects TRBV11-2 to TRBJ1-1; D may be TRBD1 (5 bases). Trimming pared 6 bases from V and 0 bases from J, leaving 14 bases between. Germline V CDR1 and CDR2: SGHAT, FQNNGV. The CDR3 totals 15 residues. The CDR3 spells CASSYGRTMNTEAFF. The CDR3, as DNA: TGTGCCAGCAGTTATGGACGGACAATGAACACTGAAGCTTTCTTT. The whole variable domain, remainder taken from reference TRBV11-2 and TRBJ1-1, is EAGVAQSPRYKIIEKRQSVAFWCNPISGHATLYWYQQILGQGPKLLIQFQNNGVVDDSQLPKDRFSAERLKGVDSTLKIQPAKLEDSAVYLCASSYGRTMNTEAFFGQGTRLTVV.

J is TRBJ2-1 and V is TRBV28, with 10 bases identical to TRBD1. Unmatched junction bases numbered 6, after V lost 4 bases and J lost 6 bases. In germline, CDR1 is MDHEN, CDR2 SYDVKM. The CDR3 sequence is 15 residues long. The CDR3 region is CASSSGDRGLNEQFF. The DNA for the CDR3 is TGTGCCAGCAGTTCGGGGGACAGGGGCCTCAATGAGCAGTTCTTC.

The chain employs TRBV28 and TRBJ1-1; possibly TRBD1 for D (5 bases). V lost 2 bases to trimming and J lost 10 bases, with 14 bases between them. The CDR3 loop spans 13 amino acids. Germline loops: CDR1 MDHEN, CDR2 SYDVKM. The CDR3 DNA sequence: TGTGCCAGCAGTTTAACGGACAACGGCTTAGCTTTCTTT. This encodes CASSLTDNGLAFF.

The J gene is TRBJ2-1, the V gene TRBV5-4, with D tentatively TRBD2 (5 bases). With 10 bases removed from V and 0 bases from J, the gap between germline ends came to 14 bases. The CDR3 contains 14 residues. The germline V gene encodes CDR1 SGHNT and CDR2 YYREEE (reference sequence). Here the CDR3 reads CASREGHSYNEQFF. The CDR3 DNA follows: TGTGCCTCTCGTGAGGGCCACTCCTACAATGAGCAGTTCTTC.

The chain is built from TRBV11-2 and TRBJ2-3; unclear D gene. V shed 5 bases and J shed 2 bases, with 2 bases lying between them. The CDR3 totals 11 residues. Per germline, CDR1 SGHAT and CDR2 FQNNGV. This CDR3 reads CASSPTDTQYF. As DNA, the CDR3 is TGTGCCAGCAGCCCCACAGATACGCAGTATTTT.